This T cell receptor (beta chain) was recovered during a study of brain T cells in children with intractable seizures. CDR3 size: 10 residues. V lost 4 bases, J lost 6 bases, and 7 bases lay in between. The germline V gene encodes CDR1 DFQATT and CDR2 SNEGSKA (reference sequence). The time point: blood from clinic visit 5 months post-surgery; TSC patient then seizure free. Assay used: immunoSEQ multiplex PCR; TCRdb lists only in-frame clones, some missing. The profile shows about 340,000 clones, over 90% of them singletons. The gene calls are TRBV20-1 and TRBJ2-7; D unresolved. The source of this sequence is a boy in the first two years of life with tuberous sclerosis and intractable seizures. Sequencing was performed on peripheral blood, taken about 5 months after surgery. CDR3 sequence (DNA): TGCAGTGCTAAAAAAGCCGAGCAGTACTTC. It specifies CSAKKAEQYF.